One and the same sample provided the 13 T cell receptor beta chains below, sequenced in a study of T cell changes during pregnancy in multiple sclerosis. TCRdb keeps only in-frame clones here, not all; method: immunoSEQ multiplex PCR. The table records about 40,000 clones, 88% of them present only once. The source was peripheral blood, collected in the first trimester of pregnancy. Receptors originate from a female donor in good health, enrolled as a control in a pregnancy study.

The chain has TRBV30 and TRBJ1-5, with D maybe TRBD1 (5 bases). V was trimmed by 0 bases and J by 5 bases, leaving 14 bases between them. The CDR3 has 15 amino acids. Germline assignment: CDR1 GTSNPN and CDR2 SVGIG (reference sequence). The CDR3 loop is CAWSVARTPDQPQHF. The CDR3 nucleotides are TGTGCCTGGAGTGTAGCTAGGACACCGGATCAGCCCCAGCATTTT.

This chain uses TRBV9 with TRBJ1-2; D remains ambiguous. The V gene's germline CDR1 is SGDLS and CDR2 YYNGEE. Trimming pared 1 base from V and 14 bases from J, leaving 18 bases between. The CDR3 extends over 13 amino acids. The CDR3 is CASSVPMRPRVTF. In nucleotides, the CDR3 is TGTGCCAGCAGCGTACCTATGAGGCCCCGGGTGACCTTC.

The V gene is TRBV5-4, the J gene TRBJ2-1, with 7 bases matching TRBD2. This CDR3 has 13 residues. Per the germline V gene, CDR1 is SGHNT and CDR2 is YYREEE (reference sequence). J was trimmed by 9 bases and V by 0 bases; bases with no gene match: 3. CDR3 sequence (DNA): TGTGCCAGCAGCTTGGTCTCGGGGGGTGAGCAGTTCTTC. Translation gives CASSLVSGGEQFF.

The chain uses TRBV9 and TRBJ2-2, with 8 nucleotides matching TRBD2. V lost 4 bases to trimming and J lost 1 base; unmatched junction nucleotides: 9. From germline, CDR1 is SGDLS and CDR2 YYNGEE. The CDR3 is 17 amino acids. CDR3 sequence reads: CASSFPIAGMNTGELFF. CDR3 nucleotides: TGTGCCAGCAGCTTCCCGATAGCGGGAATGAACACCGGGGAGCTGTTTTTT.

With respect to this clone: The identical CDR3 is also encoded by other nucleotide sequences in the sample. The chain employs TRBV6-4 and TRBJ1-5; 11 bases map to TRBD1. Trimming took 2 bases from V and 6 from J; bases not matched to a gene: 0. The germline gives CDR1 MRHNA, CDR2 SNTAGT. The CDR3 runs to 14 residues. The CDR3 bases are TGTGCCAGCAGTGACGGGACAGGGGGTCAGCCCCAGCATTTT. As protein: CASSDGTGGQPQHF.

The DNA for the CDR3 is TGTGCCACCACCGGGGGAGCTAACTATGGCTACACCTTC. Translated: CATTGGANYGYTF. This chain connects TRBV7-2 to TRBJ1-2; D is perhaps TRBD1 (5 bases). CDR1 and CDR2 from the germline V gene are SGHTA and FQGNSA. V was pared by 10 bases and J by 0 bases, with 12 bases between. The CDR3 is made up of 13 amino acids.

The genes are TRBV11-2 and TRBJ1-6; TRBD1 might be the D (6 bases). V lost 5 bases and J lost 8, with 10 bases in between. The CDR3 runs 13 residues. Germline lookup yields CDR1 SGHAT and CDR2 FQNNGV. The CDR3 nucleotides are TGTGCCAGCAGCCCACAGGGATATTCACCCCTCCACTTT. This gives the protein CASSPQGYSPLHF.

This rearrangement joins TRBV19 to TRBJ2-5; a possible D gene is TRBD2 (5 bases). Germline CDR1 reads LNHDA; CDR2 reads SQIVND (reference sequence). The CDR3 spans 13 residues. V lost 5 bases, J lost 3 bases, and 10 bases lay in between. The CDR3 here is CASSFGLEETQYF. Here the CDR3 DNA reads TGTGCCAGTAGTTTCGGACTGGAAGAGACCCAGTACTTC.

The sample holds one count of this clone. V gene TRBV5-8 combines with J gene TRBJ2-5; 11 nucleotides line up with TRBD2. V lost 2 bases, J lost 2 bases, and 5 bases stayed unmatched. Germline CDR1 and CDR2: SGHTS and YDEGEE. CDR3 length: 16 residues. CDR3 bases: TGTGCCAGCAGCTTCGGGCTAGCGGGGGGACAAGAGACCCAGTACTTC. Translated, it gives CASSFGLAGGQETQYF.

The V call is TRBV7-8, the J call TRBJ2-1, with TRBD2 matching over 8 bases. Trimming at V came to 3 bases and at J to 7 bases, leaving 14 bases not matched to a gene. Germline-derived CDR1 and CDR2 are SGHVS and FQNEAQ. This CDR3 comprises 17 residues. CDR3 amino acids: CASSLGARGGPRNEQFF. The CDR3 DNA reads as TGTGCCAGCAGCTTGGGAGCACGGGGGGGGCCTCGGAATGAGCAGTTCTTC.

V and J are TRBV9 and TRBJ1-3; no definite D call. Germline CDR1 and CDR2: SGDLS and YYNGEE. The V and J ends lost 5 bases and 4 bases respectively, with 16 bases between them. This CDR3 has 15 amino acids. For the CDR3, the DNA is TGTGCCAGCAGTATCGCGGGGTGGTCCGGAAACACCATATATTTT. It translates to CASSIAGWSGNTIYF.

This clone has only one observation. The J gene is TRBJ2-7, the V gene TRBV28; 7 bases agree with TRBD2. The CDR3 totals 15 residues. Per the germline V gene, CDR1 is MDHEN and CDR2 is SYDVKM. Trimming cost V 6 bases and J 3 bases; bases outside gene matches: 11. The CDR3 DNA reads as TGTGCCAGCAGACACAGCGGGGTGGGAGGCTACGAGCAGTACTTC. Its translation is CASRHSGVGGYEQYF.

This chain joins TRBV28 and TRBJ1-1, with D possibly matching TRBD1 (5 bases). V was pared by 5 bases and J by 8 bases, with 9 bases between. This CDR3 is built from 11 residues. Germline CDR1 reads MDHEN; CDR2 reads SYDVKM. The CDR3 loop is CASSARTEAFF. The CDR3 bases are TGTGCCAGCAGTGCACGGACAGAAGCTTTCTTT. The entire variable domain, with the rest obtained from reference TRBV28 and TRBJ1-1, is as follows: DVKVTQSSRYLVKRTGEKVFLECVQDMDHENMFWYRQDPGLGLRLIYFSYDVKMKEKGDIPEGYSVSREKKERFSLILESASTNQTSMYLCASSARTEAFFGQGTRLTVV.